One sample yielded the 17 T cell receptor beta chains listed below, sequenced in a study of T cell responses to AZD1222 COVID-19 vaccine (dated by TCRdb to about 2021). Preparation of the library involved the immunoSEQ multiplex PCR assay. In its TCRdb copy, this immuneACCESS table keeps in-frame sequences only and misses some clones. Where compared with another copy, unresolved V genes explain less than half of these, and the others have no known cause. For this sample the table gives 150,000 to 200,000 clones, of which more than 85% were detected only once. The leading ten clones occupy over 0.8% of the sample. Sample time point, as interpreted from the label and publication: baseline before first vaccination. This material consisted of peripheral blood, taken on day 0 of AZD1222 vaccination. The receptors were gathered from an adult in good health.

The chain couples TRBV6-2 or TRBV6-3 to TRBJ1-2; unclear D gene. CDR3 length: 11 amino acids. Deletions cut 5 bases from V and 8 bases from J, with 9 bases between. Germline assignment: CDR1 MNHEY and CDR2 SVGEGT. This chain's CDR3 is CASSKGQGYTF. CDR3 sequence (DNA): TGTGCCAGCAGTAAAGGGCAGGGCTACACCTTC.

The chain carries TRBV5-1 and TRBJ2-3; no reliable D call. The CDR3 is made up of 16 amino acids. The germline CDR1 and CDR2 sequences are SGHRS and YFSETQ. V shed 4 bases and J shed 2 bases, with 17 bases lying between them. In DNA form, the CDR3 reads TGCGCCAGCAGCGTCCCCCTCTCTACGACCACAGATACGCAGTATTTT. It encodes CASSVPLSTTTDTQYF.

The gene calls are TRBV10-3 and TRBJ1-1; D perhaps matches TRBD1 (6 bases). This CDR3 is built from 14 residues. Trimming removed 3 bases from V and 0 bases from J, with 8 bases in between. Germline CDR1 is ENHRY and CDR2 is SYGVKD. The DNA of the CDR3 is TGTGCCATCAGTGAAACAGGGTTGAACACTGAAGCTTTCTTT. Translation: CAISETGLNTEAFF.

The chain carries TRBV10-3 and TRBJ2-7; 9 positions match TRBD1. Trimming took 4 bases from V and 4 from J; bases not matched to a gene: 5. This CDR3 is built from 14 residues. The germline gives CDR1 ENHRY, CDR2 SYGVKD. For the CDR3, the DNA is TGTGCCATCAGTGTCACAGGGGGCGATTACGAGCAGTACTTC. It is translated as CAISVTGGDYEQYF.

The chain employs TRBV27 and TRBJ2-7; D possibly corresponds to TRBD2 (6 bases). The CDR3 consists of 17 residues. Germline V gives CDR1 MNHEY, CDR2 SMNVEV (reference sequence). V lost 4 bases, J lost 6 bases, and 25 bases lay in between. In DNA form, the CDR3 reads TGTGCCAGCAGTTCCTGGGTGGATCGGGGAGGCGCCGTCGAGCAGTACTTC. Amino acid sequence: CASSSWVDRGGAVEQYF.

The CDR3 spells CAWSDGQGAVRPQHF. The CDR3 nucleotides are TGTGCCTGGAGTGACGGACAGGGGGCGGTTAGGCCCCAGCATTTT. This rearrangement joins TRBV30 to TRBJ1-5, with 11 nucleotides matching TRBD1. V lost 1 base and J lost 9; bases outside the gene matches: 8. CDR1 is GTSNPN, CDR2 SVGIG, per germline (reference sequence). The CDR3 is 15 residues long.

The rearrangement uses TRBV28 and TRBJ1-4; no firm D call. The V gene's germline CDR1 is MDHEN and CDR2 SYDVKM. The CDR3 length is 14 residues. Between the trimmed V and J ends, which lost 5 bases and 8 bases, there was a span of 15 bases. The CDR3 coding sequence is TGTGCCAGCAGTCAGCCCGTTACCGGAGAAAAACTGTTTTTT. Its translation is CASSQPVTGEKLFF.

This sequence joins TRBV7-2 and TRBJ1-1, with D uncertain. Germline CDR1 is SGHTA and CDR2 is FQGNSA. The CDR3 runs 15 residues. The ends were cut back, 5 bases at V and 3 bases at J, with 16 bases in the middle. The CDR3 sequence is CASSTSPQVYTEAFF. The CDR3 region has the DNA TGTGCCAGCAGCACTTCCCCCCAGGTATACACTGAAGCTTTCTTT.

This sequence joins TRBV28 and TRBJ2-7; D call uncertain. With 5 bases removed from V and 2 bases from J, the gap between germline ends came to 4 bases. The CDR3 length is 11 residues. CDR1 is MDHEN, CDR2 SYDVKM, per germline. CDR3 sequence reads: CASSITYEQYF. DNA for the CDR3: TGTGCCAGCAGTATCACCTACGAGCAGTACTTC.

V and J are TRBV12-5 and TRBJ1-6; 9 nucleotides match TRBD1. The germline CDR1 and CDR2 sequences are LGHNT and FRNRAP. V dropped 2 bases and J dropped 1; count of bases not matched to a gene: 6. This CDR3 region has 18 residues. The CDR3 region is CASGLITGGSSYNSPLHF. In DNA form, the CDR3 reads TGTGCTAGTGGTTTGATTACAGGGGGCAGTTCCTATAATTCACCCCTCCACTTT. Looking up the rest from reference TRBV12-5 and TRBJ1-6 gives the full variable domain: DARVTQTPRHKVTEMGQEVTMRCQPILGHNTVFWYRQTMMQGLELLAYFRNRAPLDDSGMPKDRFSAEMPDATLATLKIQPSEPRDSAVYFCASGLITGGSSYNSPLHFGNGTRLTVT.

The rearrangement uses TRBV18 and TRBJ2-2, with 10 bases fitting TRBD2. CDR3 size: 16 residues. Germline CDR1 is KGHSH and CDR2 is LQKENI. V trimming: 4 bases; J trimming: 3 bases; junction bases outside the gene matches: 5. The CDR3 DNA follows: TGTGCCAGCTCACTTAGGACTAGCGGTGACACCGGGGAGCTGTTTTTT. Translation: CASSLRTSGDTGELFF.

The chain couples TRBV19 to TRBJ2-3; 9 bases map to TRBD2. Germline lookup yields CDR1 LNHDA and CDR2 SQIVND (reference sequence). The CDR3 contains 17 residues. V was clipped by 0 bases and J by 2 bases; unmatched bases: 6. CDR3 protein: CASSIEKASGVTDTQYF. The CDR3 DNA follows: TGTGCCAGTAGTATAGAGAAGGCTAGCGGGGTCACAGATACGCAGTATTTT.

The chain links TRBV9 to TRBJ2-3; D perhaps matches TRBD2 (5 bases). The CDR3 totals 15 residues. The germline V gene has CDR1 SGDLS and CDR2 YYNGEE. Trimming cost V 3 bases and J 1 base, with 12 bases left between them. The CDR3 here is CASSGTPHRTDTQYF. In DNA, the CDR3 is TGTGCCAGCAGCGGGACTCCTCACCGCACAGATACGCAGTATTTT.

J is TRBJ1-2 and V is TRBV3-1 (or the pseudogene TRBV3-2), with 7 bases fitting TRBD1. The CDR3 spans 16 residues. V shed 1 base and J 4 bases; nucleotides not matched to a gene: 9. Germline V gives CDR1 LGHDT, CDR2 YNNKEL (reference sequence). The DNA for the CDR3 is TGTGCCAGCAGCCAAGGAGCCGGACAGGCGGTCTATGGCTACACCTTC. Translating gives CASSQGAGQAVYGYTF.

This clone was observed a single time. The V and J genes are TRBV2 and TRBJ2-5; the match to TRBD1 covers 7 bases. The germline CDR1 and CDR2 sequences are SNHLY and FYNNEI. J gave up 2 bases and V 8 bases, and 5 bases lay outside the gene matches. The CDR3 is made up of 13 amino acids. In nucleotides, the CDR3 is TGTGCCAGCCTCCGGGACAGACAAGAGACCCAGTACTTC. Translating gives CASLRDRQETQYF. Supplemented by reference TRBV2 and TRBJ2-5, the full variable domain reads EPEVTQTPSHQVTQMGQEVILRCVPISNHLYFYWYRQILGQKVEFLVSFYNNEISEKSEIFDDQFSVERPDGSNFTLKIRSTKLEDSAMYFCASLRDRQETQYFGPGTRLLVL.

The chain couples TRBV7-2 to TRBJ1-1; TRBD1 matches 7 bases. The CDR3 totals 14 residues. V lost 4 bases, J lost 1 base, and 3 bases stayed unmatched. The germline V gene has CDR1 SGHTA and CDR2 FQGNSA. Here the CDR3 DNA reads TGTGCCAGCAGCTCATGGGACAGGAACACTGAAGCTTTCTTT. Residues: CASSSWDRNTEAFF.

The chain employs TRBV19 and TRBJ1-2; 7 positions agree with TRBD1. V lost 8 bases, J lost 7 bases, and 13 bases stayed unmatched. Germline values: CDR1 LNHDA, CDR2 SQIVND (reference sequence). This CDR3 comprises 14 residues. Here the CDR3 DNA reads TGTGCCAGTGGAACAGGGGTAGCGTGGAGTGGCTACACCTTC. This encodes CASGTGVAWSGYTF.